These 2 T cell receptor beta chains originate from one sample sequenced in a study of shared clonotypes between healthy human individuals. Here immunoSEQ multiplex PCR was the method, and the copy in TCRdb shows in-frame clones only, minus some. This table has 2 million to 3 million clones, 93% appearing once. The sample comprised naive CD4+ T cells from PBMCs. Subset indicated: CD45RA+ positively selected. These receptor sequences come from a man aged 18-30 years in good health. Some clones in this sample may be carry-over from other donors' samples.

This clone turned up a few times. The chain is built from TRBV27 and TRBJ2-3; a weak D match, TRBD2 (5 bases). CDR3 length: 14 amino acids. V lost 5 bases and J lost 6, with 15 bases in between. The germline gives CDR1 MNHEY, CDR2 SMNVEV (reference sequence). CDR3 region: CASSPQRVWDTQYF. CDR3 sequence (DNA): TGTGCCAGCAGTCCTCAGAGGGTATGGGATACGCAGTATTTT.

A remark on this clone: Distinct nucleotide sequences in the sample also encode this CDR3. The chain uses TRBV19 and TRBJ1-1; D might be TRBD1 (5 bases). This CDR3 comprises 13 residues. Deletions cut 3 bases from V and 3 bases from J, with 8 bases between. CDR1 LNHDA and CDR2 SQIVND come from the germline V gene (reference sequence). CDR3 in DNA: TGTGCCAGTAGTATCCAGGGTTACACTGAAGCTTTCTTT. As protein: CASSIQGYTEAFF.